This T cell receptor beta chain was sequenced during a study of OX40 agonist ivuxolimab in advanced cancers. Study-wide context: The costimulatory receptor OX40 (CD134) was targeted by ivuxolimab, a fully human IgG2 agonistic monoclonal antibody. Prior anti-PD-1, anti-PD-L1 or anti-CTLA-4 therapy was permitted, and checkpoint inhibitors had been received by about 44% of dose-escalation patients. The dose-escalation cohort was about 83% male with a mean age of around 64 years, ranging from roughly 23 to 90. Intravenous ivuxolimab was administered to patients every 2 weeks at six dose levels: 0.01, 0.1, 0.3, 1.5, 3 and 10 mg/kg. Partial responses were achieved by three dose-escalation patients, of whom one had hepatocellular carcinoma and two had cutaneous melanoma. The paper describes the monotherapy dose-escalation part (N of about 47 patients) of the phase I trial of ivuxolimab. Of the roughly 51 dose-escalation patients, hepatocellular carcinoma was present in approximately 20, melanoma in roughly 15, renal cell carcinoma in 9 and head and neck cancer in 9. Peripheral TCRbeta sequencing aimed to test whether ivuxolimab altered TCR sequence diversity and caused clonal T-cell expansion.

Remarks on this clone: This receptor's antigen is unknown. No per-base quality is available; no much larger clone lies one base away.

The trial excluded patients who had a history of autoimmune disease or who were on systemic immunosuppression. Peripheral blood for TCR sequencing was drawn from every dose cohort at baseline, at cycle 4 day 1 and at cycle 7 day 1. Samples were obtained from an open-label, multicenter, first-in-human phase I dose-escalation trial of ivuxolimab. The trial enrolled adults with locally advanced or metastatic head and neck squamous cell, hepatocellular, melanoma or renal cell carcinoma. Before TCR sequencing, CD4+ T cells and CD8+ T cells from peripheral blood were sorted into separate populations. To sequence the TCRbeta CDR3 region, genomic DNA was isolated from the sorted cells. The immunoSEQ Assay was used for sequencing of TCRbeta CDR3 regions. In TCRdb, the immuneACCESS table is reduced to in-frame sequences with V and J assigned. These tables do not hold every clone; where another copy was compared, an unresolved V gene accounts for under half, and the others remain unexplained. The sample table records roughly 53,000 clones; roughly 90% of these occur just once. Approximately 5% of the sample goes to the ten largest clones.

Here is what the overall study found, with its caveats: At doses of 0.1 to 3.0 mg/kg, clonal expansion of both CD4+ and CD8+ T cells in blood was seen between baseline and week 6. The antigen specificity of the clonally expanded peripheral T cells was not determined. After ivuxolimab, expanded clones were on average more numerous among CD8+ T cells than among CD4+ T cells. Low levels of normalized T-cell clonal expansion were also seen in some patients who did not respond. In the 0.1-3.0 mg/kg groups, partial responders were among the patients with the lowest normalized peripheral clonal expansion, particularly in CD8+ T cells.

Compared with germline, V lacks 3 bases and J lacks 9 bases; bases without a gene match: 3. The CDR1 and CDR2 encoded by the germline V gene (reference sequence) are SEHNR and FQNEAQ. Including cysteine and phenylalanine, the CDR3 has 14 amino acids. Of the read, only the CDR3 DNA is kept; its 42 bases are in frame from base 1. The sample in question was CD4+ or CD8+ T cells sorted from blood, obtained in a trial of the OX40 agonist ivuxolimab. The chain uses TRBV7-9 and TRBJ2-4, with 12 bases in between that match TRBD1. This receptor was obtained from an adult with an advanced solid tumor such as melanoma, head and neck, liver or kidney cancer. In nucleotides, the sequence is TGTGCCAGCAGCTTGGGACAGGGGGCGGCCATTCAGTACTTC. This sequence encodes CASSLGQGAAIQYF. With the rest looked up from the reference TRBV7-9 and TRBJ2-4 genes rather than sequenced, the full variable domain is DTGVSQNPRHKITKRGQNVTFRCDPISEHNRLYWYRQTLGQGPEFLTYFQNEAQLEKSRLLSDRFSAERPKGSFSTLEIQRTEQGDSAMYLCASSLGQGAAIQYFGAGTRLSVL.